The T cell receptor beta chain described here comes from a study of blood T cell repertoires in COVID-19. Study-wide context: There were acute and convalescent COVID-19 samples, and they came from the United States, Italy and Spain. The cDNA or gDNA used as material had been derived from T cells, B-cell-depleted T cells, or PBMCs.

In the original workflow: The assay estimated nucleated cells by amplifying reference gene primers. Data came from immunoSEQ multiplex PCR; TCRdb stores just in-frame clones and leaves some out. V and J calls and clone size are those listed in that table; D and trimming were worked out from the DNA. The sample comprises over 60,000 clones, approximately 91% of which are singletons, and less than 3% rests with the top ten. The J segment lost 9 bases and the V segment lost 7 bases, leaving 12 bases of the junction unmatched. The CDR3 runs to 15 residues. Germline V gives CDR1 MNHEY, CDR2 SMNVEV (reference sequence).

The origin of this receptor is a man in his sixties or seventies with active or convalescent COVID-19. V is TRBV27 and J is TRBJ2-5; 12 bases are a match to TRBD2. Specimen: peripheral blood. The CDR3 here is CASTLLAGGPQAQYF. The CDR3 DNA sequence: TGTGCCAGCACCCTACTAGCGGGAGGTCCCCAGGCCCAGTACTTC.